This T cell receptor (beta chain) originates from a study of blood T cell repertoires in COVID-19. About the study: From T cells, B-cell-depleted T cells, or PBMCs came the material, which was cDNA or gDNA.

Using immunoSEQ multiplex PCR, the repertoire was profiled, and TCRdb retains in-frame clones only, with some absent. This table has some 39,000 clones, approximately 73% appearing once. This CDR3 region has 11 residues. Germline V gene lookup returns CDR1 SNHLY and CDR2 FYNNEI. The V and J ends lost 8 bases and 6 bases, in that order; junction bases with no gene match: 3. The clonotype was recovered from a man aged 80 or over with acute or convalescent COVID-19. The chain links TRBV2 to TRBJ2-5; 7 bases match TRBD2. The sequencing sample was made of peripheral blood. The CDR3 sequence: CASGDYQTQYF. As DNA, the CDR3 is TGTGCCAGCGGGGACTACCAGACCCAGTACTTC.